These 29 T cell receptor beta chains were sequenced from one sample in a study of identical twins. TCRdb reanalysed the 5' RACE reads using MiXCR and keeps one entry per CDR3 protein. The sample records 640,000 or so distinct CDR3 sequences, 6% to 6.5% being singletons. The sequenced sample was naive T cells sorted from blood. The origin of the receptors is a man in his late teens or twenties in good health.

J is TRBJ2-7 and V is TRBV5-1; TRBD1 matches at 8 bases. J lost 2 bases, V lost 4 bases, and 8 bases had no gene match. The length of the CDR3 is 15 residues. Germline CDR1 is SGHRS and CDR2 is YFSETQ. CDR3 in DNA: TGCGCCAGCAGCCTAAGGGACAGGATTGCCTACGAGCAGTACTTC. It is translated as CASSLRDRIAYEQYF.

This clonotype was observed many times. The rearrangement uses TRBV5-6 and TRBJ2-1; unclear D gene. In germline, CDR1 is SGHDT, CDR2 YYEEEE. Trimming took off 4 bases at V and 4 bases at J, with 15 bases between the two ends. The length of the CDR3 is 15 residues. CDR3 protein: CASSTPRQVYNEQFF. Written as DNA, the CDR3 is TGTGCCAGCAGCACCCCTCGACAAGTTTACAATGAGCAGTTCTTC.

The sample holds a few counts of this clonotype. J is TRBJ2-5 and V is TRBV6-1, with D maybe TRBD2 (5 bases). V dropped 5 bases and J dropped 5 bases, with 18 bases sitting between them. This CDR3 is 15 amino acids long. In germline, CDR1 is MNHNS, CDR2 SASEGT. The CDR3 DNA reads TGTGCCAGCAGTCCACGCACGGGGTCTTGGGAGACCCAGTACTTC. This encodes CASSPRTGSWETQYF.

This chain connects TRBV12-3 or TRBV12-4 to TRBJ1-4; tentative D call: TRBD1 (6 bases). Trimming stripped 5 bases from V and 6 bases from J, with 13 bases between. The CDR3 is 14 amino acids. The DNA for the CDR3 is TGTGCCAGCAGTGACACAGGGTGGGATGAAAAACTGTTTTTT. This sequence encodes CASSDTGWDEKLFF.

This clonotype was seen repeatedly, ten times or more. The chain uses TRBV12-3 or TRBV12-4 and TRBJ2-1; D ambiguous. The CDR3 covers 14 residues. The ends were cut back, 6 bases at V and 5 bases at J, with 14 bases in the middle. This chain's CDR3 is CASSPLVQNNEQFF. In DNA, the CDR3 is TGTGCCAGCAGCCCCTTAGTCCAAAACAATGAGCAGTTCTTC.

In its sample, this clonotype was seen a few times. The chain couples TRBV7-8 to TRBJ2-2; no clear D gene. CDR1 and CDR2 (germline): SGHVS, FQNEAQ. V was trimmed by 2 bases and J by 5 bases, leaving 12 bases between them. CDR3 size: 15 residues. CDR3 sequence: CASSLPGQATGELFF. CDR3 coding DNA: TGTGCCAGCAGCTTACCGGGCCAAGCAACCGGGGAGCTGTTTTTT.

The chain uses TRBV15 and TRBJ2-1; D ambiguous. This CDR3 is built from 15 residues. With 0 bases removed from V and 6 bases from J, the gap between germline ends came to 12 bases. Germline CDR1 and CDR2: LNHNV and YYDKDF (reference sequence). The CDR3, as DNA: TGTGCCACCAGCAGAGACCCAGCCCAACGCAATGAGCAGTTCTTC. Translating gives CATSRDPAQRNEQFF.

This clonotype was detected many times. The chain uses TRBV5-1 and TRBJ2-1; D is possibly TRBD1 or TRBD2 (6 bases each). The germline gives CDR1 SGHRS, CDR2 YFSETQ. V was shortened by 6 bases and J by 9 bases, with 16 bases between the two germline ends. The CDR3 spans 13 residues. This CDR3 is CASTSGEAPEQFF. DNA for the CDR3: TGCGCCAGCACATCAGGGGAGGCGCCTGAGCAGTTCTTC.

This clonotype was seen at least ten times. The chain joins TRBV20-1 to TRBJ2-7, with D perhaps being TRBD1 or TRBD2 (5 bases each). CDR1 DFQATT and CDR2 SNEGSKA come from the germline V gene (reference sequence). This CDR3 comprises 13 residues. The V end was cut by 6 bases, the J end by 0 bases, with 12 bases between. CDR3 loop: CSAAGTHSYEQYV. For the CDR3, the DNA is TGCAGTGCCGCAGGGACCCACTCCTACGAGCAGTACGTC.

This chain uses TRBV6-1 with TRBJ1-5; D gene ambiguous. V lost 7 bases, J lost 3 bases, and 10 bases lay in between. The CDR3 contains 13 residues. Looked up from germline, CDR1 is MNHNS and CDR2 is SASEGT. CDR3 protein: CASKGQPNQPQHF. As DNA, the CDR3 is TGTGCCAGCAAGGGCCAGCCCAATCAGCCCCAGCATTTT.

In this sample, this clonotype turned up many times. The chain employs TRBV4-3 and TRBJ2-7, with TRBD2 as a possible D gene (5 bases). The germline V gene has CDR1 LGHNA and CDR2 YSLEER. The germline V and J ends were trimmed by 0 bases and 0 bases, with 9 bases remaining between them. The CDR3 contains 15 residues. The CDR3 bases are TGCGCCAGCAGCCAAGATTCCGACTACTCCTACGAGCAGTACTTC. Protein: CASSQDSDYSYEQYF.

This clonotype has at least ten counts. The V and J genes are TRBV29-1 and TRBJ2-1; no firm D call. The length of the CDR3 is 12 residues. Germline V CDR1 and CDR2: SQVTM, ANQGSEA. Trimming shortened V by 2 bases and J by 8 bases, and 10 bases separated the two germline ends. The CDR3 is CSVELFSDEQFF. In DNA, the CDR3 is TGCAGCGTTGAATTGTTTTCGGATGAGCAGTTCTTC.

This clonotype was seen only a few times. This chain joins TRBV24-1 and TRBJ2-1, with 7 bases lining up with TRBD2. J gave up 11 bases and V 4 bases, and 1 base lay outside the gene matches. This CDR3 region has 11 residues. Germline CDR1 KGHDR, CDR2 SFDVKD. The CDR3 is CATSESGKQFF. In DNA, the CDR3 is TGTGCCACCAGTGAGAGCGGGAAGCAGTTCTTC.

This clonotype was detected only a few times. The chain is built from TRBV21-1 and TRBJ2-7; the table's D call, TRBD2, has no DNA check behind it. TRBV21-1 is tagged as a pseudogene. The CDR3 loop spans 16 amino acids. The CDR3 sequence: CASSSPSDGYSYEQYF. The CDR3 DNA follows: TGTGCCAGCAGCAGCCCTTCGGACGGGTACTCCTACGAGCAGTACTTC.

This clonotype was observed at least ten times. One junction end disagrees with the germline gene, perhaps due to a read error. This chain connects TRBV4-3 to TRBJ1-5; D uncertain. This CDR3 region has 15 residues. Germline V gives CDR1 LGHNA, CDR2 YSLEER. The CDR3 nucleotides read TGCGCCAGCAGCGAAGATGGCAGTGGGGTACAGCCCCAGCATTTT. The encoded protein is CASSEDGSGVQPQHF.

This clonotype was recorded at least ten times. The rearrangement uses TRBV5-1 and TRBJ2-7; D remains ambiguous. This CDR3 has 12 residues. V dropped 2 bases and J dropped 2 bases, with 5 bases sitting between them. In germline, CDR1 is SGHRS, CDR2 YFSETQ. The CDR3 protein is CASSFPPYEQYF. In DNA form, the CDR3 reads TGCGCCAGCAGCTTTCCTCCCTACGAGCAGTACTTC.

This sequence joins TRBV18 and TRBJ2-1; D is possibly TRBD2 (5 bases). Trimming stripped 3 bases from V and 7 bases from J, with 16 bases between. The CDR3 runs to 15 residues. Germline V gene sequence: CDR1 KGHSH, CDR2 LQKENI. The CDR3, as DNA: TGTGCCAGCTCACCTTCAAGGAGCACGGGGAATGAGCAGTTCTTC. Translated: CASSPSRSTGNEQFF.

This clonotype was detected only a few times. CDR3 protein: CASSSPYSNQKQFF. CDR3 sequence (DNA): TGTGCCAGCAGTTCGCCCTATTCCAATCAAAAGCAGTTCTTC. V and J are TRBV28 and TRBJ2-1; D gene unclear. This CDR3 has 14 residues. The V end was cut by 4 bases, the J end by 11 bases, with 18 bases between. CDR1 and CDR2 from the germline V gene are MDHEN and SYDVKM.

Ten or more counts support this clonotype. V is TRBV20-1 and J is TRBJ2-1; D call uncertain. The germline gives CDR1 DFQATT, CDR2 SNEGSKA (reference sequence). V lost 6 bases and J 5 bases, leaving 14 bases between the germline ends. The CDR3 extends over 13 amino acids. The CDR3 DNA reads TGCAGTGCGCCTTCGCCAGAACACAATGAGCAGTTCTTC. This translates into CSAPSPEHNEQFF.

This sequence joins TRBV14 and TRBJ2-1, with 7 bases aligning to TRBD1. The CDR3 covers 17 residues. Germline V CDR1 and CDR2: SGHDN, FVKESK. V lost 3 bases to trimming and J lost 3 bases; unmatched junction nucleotides: 11. The CDR3 protein is CASSHRSGTDYYNEQFF. In DNA form, the CDR3 reads TGTGCCAGCAGCCATAGGTCCGGGACAGACTACTACAATGAGCAGTTCTTC.

The chain uses TRBV20-1 and TRBJ2-7; D possibly corresponds to TRBD2 (6 bases). V was clipped by 3 bases and J by 0 bases, with 15 bases between them. The CDR3 runs 15 residues. Looked up from germline, CDR1 is DFQATT and CDR2 is SNEGSKA (reference sequence). The CDR3, as DNA: TGCAGTGCTAGGCCTGGGACTTCTATCTCCTACGAGCAGTACTTC. Its translation is CSARPGTSISYEQYF.

The rearrangement links TRBV2 to TRBJ2-5; D perhaps matches TRBD2 (6 bases). V lost 4 bases to trimming and J lost 4 bases, with 16 bases between them. Germline-derived CDR1 and CDR2 are SNHLY and FYNNEI. CDR3 length equals 15 residues. The CDR3 region has the DNA TGTGCCAGCAGTGGTCGGATTGGGGGAGGAGAGACCCAGTACTTC. Amino acids: CASSGRIGGGETQYF. Drawing the rest from reference TRBV2 and TRBJ2-5, the complete variable domain is EPEVTQTPSHQVTQMGQEVILRCVPISNHLYFYWYRQILGQKVEFLVSFYNNEISEKSEIFDDQFSVERPDGSNFTLKIRSTKLEDSAMYFCASSGRIGGGETQYFGPGTRLLVL.

This clonotype was picked up many times. The gene calls are TRBV29-1 and TRBJ2-7; 7 nucleotides align to TRBD2. V gave up 1 base and J gave up 7 bases; unmatched junction bases: 13. This CDR3 contains 15 residues. Germline values: CDR1 SQVTM, CDR2 ANQGSEA. The CDR3 sequence: CSVEGKGGSSGEQYF. The CDR3 DNA sequence: TGCAGCGTTGAAGGAAAGGGCGGGAGCTCCGGTGAGCAGTACTTC.

Only a few counts were recorded for this clonotype. The chain is built from TRBV6-1 and TRBJ2-1, with TRBD2 matching over 9 bases. The CDR3 is 16 amino acids. CDR1 and CDR2 (germline): MNHNS, SASEGT. V dropped 0 bases and J dropped 8; count of bases not matched to a gene: 8. CDR3 amino acids: CASSEAYRGRAHEQFF. The CDR3 coding sequence is TGTGCCAGCAGTGAAGCATATCGCGGGAGGGCCCATGAGCAGTTCTTC.

This clonotype was recorded a few times. Written as DNA, the CDR3 is TGTGCCAGCAGCTTTGAAAGGGACTATGAGCAGTTCTTC. Protein: CASSFERDYEQFF. This chain joins TRBV7-2 and TRBJ2-1; the D gene is possibly TRBD2 (6 bases). Trimming pared 3 bases from V and 8 bases from J, leaving 11 bases between. The CDR3 is made up of 13 amino acids. The germline V gene encodes CDR1 SGHTA and CDR2 FQGNSA.

The table lists this clonotype with many counts. This chain joins TRBV20-1 and TRBJ2-1, with 13 bases matching TRBD2. Germline trimming cut 5 bases from V and 6 bases from J; bases unmatched to any gene: 7. The CDR3 extends over 15 amino acids. Germline CDR1 and CDR2: DFQATT and SNEGSKA (reference sequence). Written as DNA, the CDR3 is TGCAGTGCTCCGACTAGCGGGAGGTCGTCCAATGAGCAGTTCTTC. As protein: CSAPTSGRSSNEQFF.

In this sample, this clonotype turned up many times. The genes are TRBV5-1 and TRBJ2-1; D unclear. Germline CDR1 is SGHRS and CDR2 is YFSETQ. There are 14 residues in the CDR3. Trimming pared 0 bases from V and 4 bases from J, leaving 8 bases between. The CDR3 coding sequence is TGCGCCAGCAGCTTGGGCCAGGAATACAATGAGCAGTTCTTC. This gives the protein CASSLGQEYNEQFF.

This clonotype has only a few counts. The rearrangement uses TRBV28 and TRBJ2-1; D might be TRBD1 (6 bases). CDR1 and CDR2 (germline): MDHEN, SYDVKM. Trimming took off 6 bases at V and 6 bases at J, with 18 bases between the two ends. The CDR3 is made up of 15 amino acids. Here the CDR3 DNA reads TGTGCCAGCAGGACTATAGGATGGGGGCTCAATGAGCAGTTCTTC. It yields the protein CASRTIGWGLNEQFF.

This clonotype was recorded at least ten times. The chain links TRBV27 to TRBJ1-2; maybe TRBD1 (6 bases). The V end lost 6 bases, the J end lost 4 bases, and 9 bases lay between the germline ends. The CDR3 spans 12 residues. CDR1 is MNHEY and CDR2 is SMNVEV in the germline V gene (reference sequence). This CDR3 is CASSVTGYGYTF. CDR3 DNA: TGTGCCAGCAGCGTGACAGGCTATGGCTACACCTTC.